Listed below are T cell receptor beta chains from one sample, sequenced in a study of shared clonotypes between healthy human individuals. Only in-frame clones appear in the TCRdb table, and some are missing; sequencing was by immunoSEQ multiplex PCR. The sample includes roughly 1,800,000 clones, about 95% of them seen just once. Sequencing was carried out using naive CD8+ T cells sorted from blood. The receptors originated from a man younger than 35 in good health. The CDR3 runs from the conserved cysteine through the conserved F or W. The order of the fields is clone size, J gene, V gene, D gene, CDR3 protein, CDR3 DNA. D genes are given only for firm matches. Only part of the rows carry a size: once, few, many, or a class if the clone is expanded.

>-|TRBJ1-2|TRBV11-2|-
CASSLGATPGRGYTF
TGTGCCAGCAGCTTAGGCGCGACGCCCGGACGGGGCTACACCTTC
>-|TRBJ1-1|TRBV6-1|-
CASSEWVAANTEAFF
TGTGCCAGCAGTGAATGGGTAGCTGCGAACACTGAAGCTTTCTTT
>-|TRBJ2-7|TRBV7-2|TRBD1
CASSVFGTGVSSEQYF
TGTGCCAGCAGCGTATTTGGGACAGGGGTTTCAAGCGAGCAGTACTTC
>once|TRBJ2-7|TRBV19|TRBD2
CASSIKGTRNEQYF
TGTGCCAGTAGTATTAAGGGGACTAGAAACGAGCAGTACTTC
>once|TRBJ1-1|TRBV9|-
CASSVDSGPGTEAFF
TGTGCCAGCAGCGTAGACTCCGGACCCGGGACTGAAGCTTTCTTT
>few|TRBJ2-1|TRBV13|-
CASSLGSSYNEQFF
TGTGCCAGCAGCTTAGGTAGCTCCTACAATGAGCAGTTCTTC
>-|TRBJ2-3|TRBV7-9|TRBD2
CASSLAIAGSTDTQYF
TGTGCCAGCAGCTTAGCGATAGCGGGGAGCACAGATACGCAGTATTTT
>once|TRBJ2-5|TRBV12-5|-
CASGLGGPETQYF
TGTGCTAGTGGTCTGGGGGGCCCAGAGACCCAGTACTTC
>-|TRBJ2-5|TRBV23-1|TRBD1
CASSYPIRTGSETQYF
TGCGCCAGCAGTTACCCCATTAGGACAGGATCAGAGACCCAGTACTTC
>-|TRBJ2-7|TRBV7-6|-
CASSLSPASSYEQYF
TGTGCCAGCAGCTTATCCCCAGCTAGCTCCTACGAGCAGTACTTC
>-|TRBJ2-7|TRBV4-1|-
CASSPSQASDYEQYF
TGCGCCAGCAGCCCGTCCCAGGCGAGCGATTACGAGCAGTACTTC
>once|TRBJ2-1|TRBV13|TRBD2
CASSPTGLAGFNEQFF
TGTGCCAGCAGCCCTACGGGACTAGCGGGGTTCAATGAGCAGTTCTTC
>-|TRBJ1-6|TRBV10-3|-
CAIRTDNPDSPLHF
TGTGCCATCAGGACAGACAATCCGGATTCACCCCTCCACTTT
>-|TRBJ1-2|TRBV5-6|-
CASSLLGPRDYGYTF
TGTGCCAGCAGCTTGCTCGGTCCCAGGGACTATGGCTACACCTTC
>-|TRBJ1-6|TRBV6-1|-
CASSEIEGYSPLHF
TGTGCCAGCAGTGAAATTGAGGGCTACTCACCCCTCCACTTT
>-|TRBJ2-3|TRBV9|TRBD1
CASSSQGITDTQYF
TGTGCCAGCAGCTCACAGGGGATCACAGATACGCAGTATTTT
>-|TRBJ2-7|TRBV5-1|TRBD1
CASSAGTGGSDDEQYF
TGCGCCAGCAGCGCCGGGACAGGGGGCAGCGATGACGAGCAGTACTTC
>-|TRBJ1-6|TRBV10-2|TRBD1
CASSTNLDRDSNSPLHF
TGCGCCAGCAGCACTAATTTGGACCGGGACAGCAATTCACCCCTCCACTTT
>-|TRBJ1-3|TRBV7-6|-
CASSLEMGGASGNTIYF
TGTGCCAGCAGCTTAGAGATGGGGGGGGCTTCTGGAAACACCATATATTTT
>-|TRBJ2-3|TRBV5-1|TRBD2
CASSSSGISTDTQYF
TGCGCCAGCAGCTCGAGCGGGATTAGCACAGATACGCAGTATTTT
>-|TRBJ2-2|TRBV27|TRBD2
CASLGLAGTGELFF
TGTGCCAGCCTAGGACTAGCGGGCACCGGGGAGCTGTTTTTT